This TCR beta chain came from a study of blood T cell repertoires in COVID-19. Study overall: Sites across the United States, Italy and Spain contributed samples from acute and convalescent COVID-19. PBMCs, B-cell-depleted T cells, or T cells were the source of the cDNA or gDNA that made up the material.

In germline, CDR1 is WSHSY, CDR2 SAAADI. V gave up 7 bases and J gave up 3 bases, with 10 bases separating them. This CDR3 is built from 13 residues. Study processing details: Amplification with reference gene primers provided the estimates of nucleated cell counts. Generated by immunoSEQ multiplex PCR, the TCRdb table keeps only in-frame clones and is missing some. The DNA was the basis for D and trimming; V, J and clone size are from that table. This repertoire shows 200,000 or so clones, roughly 80% found once; its top ten account for roughly 10%. The sample taken for sequencing was peripheral blood. This clonotype was sampled from an elderly woman with acute or convalescent COVID-19. The chain has TRBV10-2 and TRBJ2-1; a weak D match, TRBD1 (6 bases). CDR3 loop: CASKSDSYNEQFF. CDR3 in DNA: TGCGCCAGCAAGTCGGACAGCTACAATGAGCAGTTCTTC.